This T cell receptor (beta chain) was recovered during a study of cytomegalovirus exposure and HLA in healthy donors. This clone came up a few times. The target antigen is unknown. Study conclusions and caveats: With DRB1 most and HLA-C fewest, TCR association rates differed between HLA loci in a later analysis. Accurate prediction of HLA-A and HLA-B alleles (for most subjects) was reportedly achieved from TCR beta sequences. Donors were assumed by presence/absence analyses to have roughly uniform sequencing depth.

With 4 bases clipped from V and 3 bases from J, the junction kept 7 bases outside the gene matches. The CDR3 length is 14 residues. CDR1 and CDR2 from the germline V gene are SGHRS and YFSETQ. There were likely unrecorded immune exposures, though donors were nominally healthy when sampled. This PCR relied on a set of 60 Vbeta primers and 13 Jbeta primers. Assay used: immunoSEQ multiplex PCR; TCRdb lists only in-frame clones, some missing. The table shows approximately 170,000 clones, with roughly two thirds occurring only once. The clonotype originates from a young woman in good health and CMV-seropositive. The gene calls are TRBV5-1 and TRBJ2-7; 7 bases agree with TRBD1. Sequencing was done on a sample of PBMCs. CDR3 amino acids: CASSKGQNIYEQYF. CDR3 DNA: TGCGCCAGCAGCAAGGGACAGAATATCTACGAGCAGTACTTC.